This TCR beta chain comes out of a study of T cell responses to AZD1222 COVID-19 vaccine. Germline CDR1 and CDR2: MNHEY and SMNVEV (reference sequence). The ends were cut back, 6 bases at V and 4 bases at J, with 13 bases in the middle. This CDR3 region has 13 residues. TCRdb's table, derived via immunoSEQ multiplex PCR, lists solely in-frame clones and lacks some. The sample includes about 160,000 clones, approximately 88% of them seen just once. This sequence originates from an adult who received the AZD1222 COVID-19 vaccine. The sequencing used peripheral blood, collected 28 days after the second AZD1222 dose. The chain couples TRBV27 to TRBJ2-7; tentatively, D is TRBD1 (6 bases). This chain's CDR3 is CASSLTGPYEQYF. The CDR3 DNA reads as TGTGCCAGCAGCCTGACAGGACCGTACGAGCAGTACTTC.